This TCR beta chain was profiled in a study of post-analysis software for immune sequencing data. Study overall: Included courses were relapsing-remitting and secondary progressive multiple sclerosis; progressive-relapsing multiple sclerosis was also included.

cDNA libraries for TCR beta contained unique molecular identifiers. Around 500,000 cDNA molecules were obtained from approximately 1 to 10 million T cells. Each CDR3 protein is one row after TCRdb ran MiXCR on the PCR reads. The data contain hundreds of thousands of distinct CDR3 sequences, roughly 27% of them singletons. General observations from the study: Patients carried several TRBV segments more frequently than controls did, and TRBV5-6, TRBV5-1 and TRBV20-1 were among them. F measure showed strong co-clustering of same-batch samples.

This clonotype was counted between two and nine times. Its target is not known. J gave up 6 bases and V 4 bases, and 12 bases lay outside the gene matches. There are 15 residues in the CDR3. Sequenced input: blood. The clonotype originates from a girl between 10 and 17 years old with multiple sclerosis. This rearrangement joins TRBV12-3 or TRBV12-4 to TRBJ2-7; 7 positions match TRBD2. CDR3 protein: CASSSLRGEAPEQYF. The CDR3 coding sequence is TGTGCCAGCAGTTCCCTTCGGGGGGAGGCGCCCGAGCAGTACTTC.